This TCR beta chain came from a study of T-cell memory formation after mild COVID-19. The study, taken as a whole, reports: The SARS-CoV-2 specificity of second-wave clones reaching peak at day 37 remained unverified. CD4+ clones that contracted lay mainly in CM and EM; CD8+ ones lay in EMRA.

The CDR3 covers 14 residues. V lost 3 bases, J lost 8 bases, and 9 bases stayed unmatched. The germline V gene has CDR1 MGHDK and CDR2 SYGVNS. The authors produced TCR alpha and TCR beta cDNA libraries with sample barcodes and UMIs by 5'RACE using constant-segment primers. A single record per CDR3 protein comes from TCRdb applying MiXCR to the 5' RACE reads. The profile shows about 120,000 distinct CDR3 sequences, about 15% of them singletons. About this clonotype itself: Its target is unknown.

This receptor was taken from an adult woman who had mild COVID-19 (a few samples of this study predate the infection). Cell type and time point are not known. The V and J genes are TRBV25-1 and TRBJ1-2; TRBD1 matches 7 bases. The sequencing input was PBMCs or a T cell subset sorted from them (not recorded which). This CDR3 is CASSDLDRVRGYTF. The DNA of the CDR3 is TGTGCCAGCAGTGACCTAGACAGGGTTCGGGGCTACACCTTC.